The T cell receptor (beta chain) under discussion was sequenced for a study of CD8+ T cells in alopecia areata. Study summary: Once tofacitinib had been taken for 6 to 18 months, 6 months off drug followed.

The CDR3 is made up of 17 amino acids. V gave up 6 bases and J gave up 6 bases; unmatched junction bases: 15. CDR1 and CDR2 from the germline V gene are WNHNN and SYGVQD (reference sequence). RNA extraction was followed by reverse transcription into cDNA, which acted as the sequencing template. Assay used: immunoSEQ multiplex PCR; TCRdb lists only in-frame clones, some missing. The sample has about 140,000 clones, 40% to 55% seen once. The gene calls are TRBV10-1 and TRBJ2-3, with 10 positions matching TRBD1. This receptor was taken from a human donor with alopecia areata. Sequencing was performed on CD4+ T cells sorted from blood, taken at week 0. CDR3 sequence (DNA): TGCGCCAGCAGGATACAACCGGGACAGGGGATCATCGATACGCAGTATTTT. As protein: CASRIQPGQGIIDTQYF.